The 23 T cell receptor beta chains given below trace back to one sample, sequenced in a study of spatial heterogeneity in lung cancer. The time point was: sample taken at primary tumor resection. Whole RNA, which was extracted from tumor, nontumor lung tissue or frozen PBMC, was sequenced without any cell sorting. MiXCR, applied by TCRdb to the 5' RACE reads, yields one record per CDR3 protein. The table shows about 25,000 distinct CDR3 sequences, with under 8% occurring only once. The sample was PBMCs, taken at surgery. These receptors all stem from a male donor with early-stage non-small cell lung cancer.

The rearrangement links TRBV2 to TRBJ2-1; perhaps TRBD2 as D (5 bases). The CDR3 is 13 residues long. V dropped 8 bases and J dropped 2 bases, with 10 bases sitting between them. Germline V gene sequence: CDR1 SNHLY, CDR2 FYNNEI. CDR3 sequence: CASQRYTYNEQFF. The CDR3 nucleotides read TGTGCCAGCCAGCGGTACACCTACAATGAGCAGTTCTTC.

This sequence joins TRBV7-7 and TRBJ2-3; 13 bases map to TRBD2. CDR1 SSHAT and CDR2 FNYEAQ come from the germline V gene (reference sequence). V was clipped by 5 bases and J by 4 bases; unmatched bases: 6. The CDR3 extends over 16 amino acids. CDR3 in amino acids: CASSPGLAGDADTQYF. The CDR3 coding sequence is TGTGCCAGCAGCCCCGGACTAGCGGGAGATGCAGATACGCAGTATTTT.

The chain combines TRBV3-1 with TRBJ1-6; no definite D call. Deletions cut 0 bases from V and 0 bases from J, with 12 bases between. The CDR3 runs to 18 residues. Germline CDR1 is LGHDT and CDR2 is YNNKEL (reference sequence). The CDR3 nucleotides read TGTGCCAGCAGCCAAGACGATCCGACAAGCTCCTATAATTCACCCCTCCACTTT. The encoded protein is CASSQDDPTSSYNSPLHF.

This rearrangement joins TRBV4-1 to TRBJ2-3; D might be TRBD2 (6 bases). Trimming cost V 3 bases and J 0 bases, with 10 bases left between them. Looked up from germline, CDR1 is MGHRA and CDR2 is YSYEKL. The CDR3 extends over 15 amino acids. CDR3 protein: CASSQDYPSTDTQYF. DNA of the CDR3: TGCGCCAGCAGCCAGGACTATCCCAGCACAGATACGCAGTATTTT.

The chain combines TRBV15 with TRBJ1-2; tentative D call: TRBD1 (6 bases). The CDR3 extends over 16 amino acids. Germline V CDR1 and CDR2: LNHNV, YYDKDF (reference sequence). Trimming cost V 1 base and J 0 bases, with 12 bases left between them. CDR3 bases: TGTGCCACCAGCAGAGTAATGGGGGCTGCTAACTATGGCTACACCTTC. Encoded protein: CATSRVMGAANYGYTF.

The V and J genes are TRBV5-1 and TRBJ1-2; D not resolved. CDR1 is SGHRS, CDR2 YFSETQ, per germline. V shed 0 bases and J shed 2 bases, with 5 bases lying between them. The CDR3 sequence is 13 residues long. The DNA of the CDR3 is TGCGCCAGCAGCTTGGACGCGAACTATGGCTACACCTTC. It specifies CASSLDANYGYTF.

The V call is TRBV24-1, the J call TRBJ2-1; D unclear. This CDR3 is built from 15 residues. The germline V gene has CDR1 KGHDR and CDR2 SFDVKD. Trimming left V 0 bases short and J 6 bases short, with 11 bases between. The chain's CDR3 is CATSDLKAVFNEQFF. The CDR3 nucleotides are TGTGCCACCAGTGATTTGAAGGCAGTATTCAATGAGCAGTTCTTC.

The sample holds a few counts of this clonotype. The chain employs TRBV20-1 and TRBJ2-5; the D gene is possibly TRBD1 (6 bases). Germline V CDR1 and CDR2: DFQATT, SNEGSKA (reference sequence). The V and J ends lost 5 bases and 5 bases respectively, with 18 bases between them. The CDR3 runs 14 residues. The CDR3 DNA reads as TGCAGTGCTGAATCTGTCAGGGGTGAGGAGACCCAGTACTTC. Protein product: CSAESVRGEETQYF.

There are many counts of this clonotype. The CDR3 nucleotides are TGCAGCGTTGATCAGGGTTACGAGCAGTACTTC. This translates into CSVDQGYEQYF. The rearrangement uses TRBV29-1 and TRBJ2-7; possibly TRBD1 for D (5 bases). Germline V lookup: CDR1 SQVTM, CDR2 ANQGSEA. V was clipped by 3 bases and J by 4 bases, with 7 bases between them. CDR3 size: 11 residues.

This clonotype was observed many times. The J gene is TRBJ1-3, the V gene TRBV3-1; D is undetermined. The CDR3 consists of 14 residues. The germline gives CDR1 LGHDT, CDR2 YNNKEL (reference sequence). The V gene lost 6 bases and the J gene lost 3 bases, with 12 bases spanning the gap. CDR3 region: CASRIGEVGNTIYF. As DNA, the CDR3 is TGTGCCAGCAGAATCGGAGAAGTTGGAAACACCATATATTTT.

The chain employs TRBV10-1 and TRBJ2-1; TRBD1 might be the D (6 bases). The germline V gene has CDR1 WNHNN and CDR2 SYGVQD (reference sequence). Between the trimmed V and J ends, which lost 0 bases and 5 bases, there was a span of 14 bases. This CDR3 contains 16 residues. The CDR3 region is CASSESRGGRNNEQFF. DNA for the CDR3: TGCGCCAGCAGTGAGTCGCGAGGGGGAAGGAACAATGAGCAGTTCTTC.

This clonotype occurred many times. The rearrangement joins TRBV5-1 to TRBJ1-1; TRBD1 matches at 9 bases. Germline CDR1 is SGHRS and CDR2 is YFSETQ. The trim removed 0 bases at V and 5 bases at J, leaving 8 bases unmatched. The CDR3 has 16 amino acids. CDR3 bases: TGCGCCAGCAGCTTGGACCTACAGGGGGCCAGGACTGAAGCTTTCTTT. This encodes CASSLDLQGARTEAFF.

The chain uses TRBV12-3 or TRBV12-4 and TRBJ1-2, with D unclear. The CDR3 has 13 residues. V was pared by 7 bases and J by 8 bases, with 17 bases between. The CDR3 DNA is TGTGCCAGCACATACAGCAGTGTAAGCGGCTACACCTTC. Amino acids: CASTYSSVSGYTF.

This clonotype occurred a few times. V usage is TRBV18 and J usage is TRBJ1-5, with TRBD1 matching over 7 bases. The germline V gene encodes CDR1 KGHSH and CDR2 LQKENI. J gave up 5 bases and V 5 bases, and 6 bases lay outside the gene matches. CDR3 length: 14 residues. The CDR3 nucleotides read TGTGCCAGCTCAATTAGGACAGGCGATCAGCCCCAGCATTTT. Amino acids: CASSIRTGDQPQHF.

This clonotype has at least ten counts. This rearrangement joins TRBV30 to TRBJ1-3, with D hard to call. Germline assignment: CDR1 GTSNPN and CDR2 SVGIG (reference sequence). The CDR3 consists of 14 residues. V was cut by 2 bases and J by 0 bases, with 8 bases left in between. CDR3 region: CAWSFSSSGNTIYF. CDR3 DNA: TGTGCCTGGAGTTTTTCTTCCTCTGGAAACACCATATATTTT.

This clonotype was recorded at least ten times. The chain uses TRBV3-1 and TRBJ1-2; tentative D call: TRBD1 (6 bases). CDR1 is LGHDT, CDR2 YNNKEL, per germline (reference sequence). V dropped 5 bases and J dropped 4 bases, with 17 bases sitting between them. The CDR3 is 15 residues long. This chain's CDR3 is CASSLSHRESYGYTF. The CDR3 DNA follows: TGTGCCAGCAGCTTATCTCACAGGGAATCCTATGGCTACACCTTC.

This clonotype showed up just a few times. This chain connects TRBV6-6 to TRBJ2-1; 9 nucleotides align to TRBD1. The CDR3 is 14 amino acids. CDR1 MNHNY and CDR2 SVGAGI come from the germline V gene (reference sequence). Trimming took 6 bases from V and 6 from J; bases not matched to a gene: 6. CDR3 DNA: TGTGCCAGCAGGGGGACAGGGATTAGCAATGAGCAGTTCTTC. It codes for CASRGTGISNEQFF.

At least ten counts were recorded for this clonotype. The V gene is TRBV19, the J gene TRBJ1-1, with D hard to call. V gave up 4 bases and J gave up 1 base, with 19 bases separating them. The CDR3 has 17 residues. Germline assignment: CDR1 LNHDA and CDR2 SQIVND (reference sequence). This CDR3 is CASSRMLWYRSNTEAFF. The DNA for the CDR3 is TGTGCCAGTAGTAGAATGTTATGGTACAGATCGAACACTGAAGCTTTCTTT.

The V and J genes are TRBV12-3 or TRBV12-4 and TRBJ2-1; D gene uncertain. The germline V and J ends were trimmed by 2 bases and 0 bases, with 11 bases remaining between them. This CDR3 region has 16 residues. The CDR3 DNA is TGTGCCAGCAGTTTATCGCGGAGAAGCTCCTACAATGAGCAGTTCTTC. Translated, it gives CASSLSRRSSYNEQFF.

This clonotype appeared many times. V and J are TRBV2 and TRBJ2-6; no definite D call. Trimming took off 7 bases at V and 1 base at J, with 14 bases between the two ends. Germline V gene sequence: CDR1 SNHLY, CDR2 FYNNEI. The CDR3 is made up of 16 amino acids. DNA for the CDR3: TGTGCCAGCATCCCCGACCAATCTTCTGGGGCCAACGTCCTGACTTTC. This gives the protein CASIPDQSSGANVLTF.

This clonotype has ten or more counts. The rearrangement links TRBV2 to TRBJ2-7, with D unresolved. From germline, CDR1 is SNHLY and CDR2 FYNNEI. Trimming removed 10 bases at V and 1 base at J, with 11 bases between. The CDR3 loop spans 12 amino acids. For the CDR3, the DNA is TGTGCCATCCGAGACACGTCCTACGAGCAGTACGTC. Protein sequence: CAIRDTSYEQYV.

This clonotype came up many times. The rearrangement uses TRBV25-1 and TRBJ1-1; 8 bases match TRBD1. CDR1 and CDR2 from the germline V gene are MGHDK and SYGVNS. V was pared by 6 bases and J by 1 base, with 10 bases of the junction left unmatched. The CDR3 spans 16 residues. The CDR3, as DNA: TGTGCCAGCAGACGCCAGACAGGGGCCTCGAACACTGAAGCTTTCTTT. Translation gives CASRRQTGASNTEAFF.

In its sample, this clonotype was seen many times. The chain uses TRBV12-3 or TRBV12-4 and TRBJ1-5, with D hard to call. The V end lost 5 bases, the J end lost 3 bases, and 11 bases lay between the germline ends. This CDR3 spans 14 amino acids. The CDR3 loop is CASSGGSHNQPQHF. CDR3 sequence (DNA): TGTGCCAGCAGTGGTGGCAGCCACAATCAGCCCCAGCATTTT.